This TCR beta chain derives from a study of shared T cell receptors in the human thymus. The table came from immunoSEQ multiplex PCR; TCRdb's copy has only in-frame clones and leaves some out. Altogether hundreds of thousands of clones are present, 85% to 95% being singletons, with the ten largest covering approximately 0.02%. CDR1 MDHEN and CDR2 SYDVKM come from the germline V gene. The germline V and J ends were trimmed by 8 bases and 5 bases, with 21 bases remaining between them. The CDR3 extends over 15 amino acids. The sequence derives from a human donor. V usage is TRBV28 and J usage is TRBJ2-5; no definite D call. The sequenced sample consisted of thymocytes. The CDR3 DNA follows: TGTGCCAGCGTACGCATGGGTTACCCTGGGGAGACCCAGTACTTC. This translates into CASVRMGYPGETQYF.